The present T cell receptor (beta chain) was sequenced within a study of graft-versus-host responses after intestinal transplantation (dated by TCRdb to about 2021). As for the study more broadly: The transplants that recipients received were multivisceral, liver-intestinal, or isolated intestinal. All recipients received anti-thymocyte globulin induction followed by maintenance tacrolimus and steroids for roughly 3 years. After intestinal transplantation, graft-versus-host and host-versus-graft alloreactive T cell clones in the graft, circulation and bone marrow were tracked using bulk TCR-beta CDR3 sequencing. To identify alloreactive clones, pre-transplant mixed lymphocyte reaction products were sequenced and then compared with unstimulated pre-transplant donor and recipient T cells. The cohort enrolled 20 to 30 intestinal transplant recipients, one of whom was a retransplant, and 3 patients without pretransplant specimens were excluded. A peak of at least 4% donor T cells among recipient peripheral blood mononuclear cells was the definition used for donor T cell macrochimerism. Instead of going to the commercial service, samples from a few later patients were sequenced in-house on an Illumina MiSeq and processed with MiXCR. The paper's findings and limits, for the study overall: GvH clones turned up in recipient bone marrow, with some appearing earlier in ileal mucosa or blood, a pattern consistent with an intestinal mucosal origin. High GvH to HvG T cell clonal ratios were observed in the allografts of patients with donor T cell macrochimerism. Conclusions were limited by the relatively low number and heterogeneity of intestinal transplant patients. Early after transplant, declines in HvG clones were associated with peak levels of circulating GvH clones.

The time point label, read with the paper, signifies: cells obtained before transplantation from donor or recipient. CD3+CD4+ and CD3+CD8+ populations were FACS-sorted from unstimulated pre-transplant donor and recipient cells taken from spleen or lymph nodes. About this clone itself: Its antigen is still unknown. Nothing much larger sits one base from this clone, and base qualities are not available.

The germline V gene sets CDR1 to MGHRA and CDR2 to YSYEKL. The cysteine opens and the phenylalanine closes a CDR3 of 14 amino acids. Only the CDR3 part of the read is kept: 42 bases, read in frame from the first base. The V end loses 0 bases and the J end loses 6 bases, and a stretch of 11 bases separates them. The library was generated by the immunoSEQ multiplex PCR assay. In most patients, genomic DNA was isolated using the Qiagen DNeasy Blood and Tissue Kit and sent frozen to Adaptive Biotechnologies for TCR sequencing. For most patients, high-throughput TCR-beta CDR3 sequencing of genomic DNA was performed by Adaptive Biotechnologies. As for how the authors treated the data: Adaptive's ImmunoSEQ software was the source of the TCR sequencing data for fewer than 20 patients, while a few other patients were processed with MiXCR and VDJtools. CD4 versus CD8 sorting errors were corrected by removing sequences found in both subsets at a frequency ratio below 5:1. CDR3 nucleotide sequences shared by donor and recipient were removed because the origin of these sequences could not be assigned. To be classed as alloreactive, a clone needed at least 2-fold expansion over unstimulated cells and a minimum CFSE-low frequency of 0.002% (template counts) or 0.001% (read counts). Clones were considered mappable if detected in sequenced pre-transplant spleen, lymph node, or MLR CFSE-low populations of the donor or recipient. Cumulative frequency of alloreactive clones was calculated as a percentage of all sequences weighted by copy number. Sourced from immuneACCESS, this table was stored by TCRdb with only in-frame sequences that have V and J called. A share of the clones is absent; for the studies checked, an unresolved V gene accounts for under half, and the remainder has no known explanation. V, J and clone size are taken as reported in that table, and D and trimming were inferred from the DNA itself. Recorded for this sample are approximately 99,000 clones; around 92% of them occurred a single time. Approximately 0.069% of the sample is held by the ten biggest clonotypes.

This chain joins TRBV4-1 to TRBJ1-2, with the D gene call left open. This specimen consisted of unstimulated CD8+ T cells sorted from spleen or lymph node cells, obtained before transplant. This clonotype was obtained from a human donor who was the organ donor for an intestinal transplant. The nucleotide sequence reads TGCGCCAGCAGCCAAGATGAGGTTCTTGATGGCTACACCTTC. Translated, this is CASSQDEVLDGYTF.